This T cell receptor beta chain was recovered during a study of blood T cell repertoires in COVID-19. Study as a whole: COVID-19 samples from acute and convalescent phases originated in the United States, Italy and Spain.

Germline CDR1 reads SGHTA; CDR2 reads FQGNSA. Deletions cut 2 bases from V and 7 bases from J, with 9 bases between. CDR3 size: 13 residues. Original methodology: Researchers report that nucleated cell counts were estimated from reference gene primer amplification. The protocol was immunoSEQ multiplex PCR, while the TCRdb copy is restricted to in-frame clones and leaves out a portion. That table is the source of V, J and clone size, and D and trimming were worked out from the DNA. The data contain about 110,000 clones, around 80% of them singletons. The gene calls are TRBV7-2 and TRBJ2-1; D perhaps matches TRBD2 (5 bases). Sequencing was performed on peripheral blood. This TCR came from a man between 65 and 85 years old with acute or convalescent COVID-19. CDR3 in amino acids: CASSLMRANEQFF. In DNA form, the CDR3 reads TGTGCCAGCAGCTTAATGAGGGCTAATGAGCAGTTCTTC.